This T cell receptor (beta chain) is drawn from a study of Graves' ophthalmopathy and Graves' hyperthyroidism (dated by TCRdb to between 2017 and 2018). For context, the study as a whole: Stable hyperthyroidism was defined as no progression to ophthalmopathy within 18 months of follow-up. The study used TCR beta repertoire signatures to distinguish Graves' ophthalmopathy from Graves' hyperthyroidism and to predict progression to ophthalmopathy. In total, approximately 130 blood samples were TCR-sequenced: 40 to 45 ophthalmopathy, 80 or so hyperthyroidism and some 17 hyperthyroidism-to-ophthalmopathy patients. To explore V-J signatures that separate ophthalmopathy from hyperthyroidism, a discovery set of 95 to 100 patients was enrolled, consisting of under 50 with ophthalmopathy and fewer than 60 with stable hyperthyroidism. An independent validation cohort comprised some 19 hyperthyroidism patients and about 16 patients who later progressed from hyperthyroidism to ophthalmopathy. T-cell repertoires of thyroid tissue and blood were compared in six hyperthyroidism patients. After sampling, hyperthyroidism patients received methimazole starting at 30 mg daily, and ophthalmopathy patients received high-dose intravenous methylprednisolone. Broad study findings and their caveats: The 13-signature model separated ophthalmopathy from stable hyperthyroidism with over 85% sensitivity and about 81% specificity in cross-validation, and 80%/75% in the test set. Sample size was not statistically predetermined, and group allocation was not concealed from the investigators. In validation, the model predicted ophthalmopathy progression with 70.59% sensitivity and around 72% specificity; 12 predicted patients were CT-confirmed with GO in a median of about 6.2 months. Among expanded thyroid clonotypes with frequency above 0.001, most also showed up in blood, which suggests that blood repertoires may reflect the thyroid immune response.

The germline V and J ends show losses of 1 base and 5 bases respectively, and no gene match explains 8 bases of the junction. Reading from cysteine to phenylalanine, the CDR3 counts 16 amino acids. Left in the record is the CDR3 DNA by itself, 48 bases read in frame from the first base. From the germline V gene, CDR1 is MNHEY and CDR2 is SVGAGI. The hyperthyroidism patients were 18 to 65 years old and newly diagnosed, with a disease duration of less than 2 months. Patients were excluded if they had other autoimmune diseases, uncontrolled infections, pregnancy or lactation. Diagnosis relied on clinical symptoms, serum thyroxine, TRAb, thyroid ultrasound and orbital computed tomography. Total RNA was extracted using Trizol reagent, and RNA quality was checked on an Agilent 2100 Bioanalyzer. This clonotype appeared a few times. Its antigen remains unidentified. No much larger clone exists at a distance of one base, and base qualities are not known.

For repertoire sequencing, TCR beta CDR3 regions were amplified from RNA transcripts. The first round was an RT-PCR using HTBI primers with the Qiagen OneStep RT-PCR kit, and this first round was followed by a second-round multiplex PCR, then size selection and purification. Sequencing of the libraries was carried out on an Illumina HiSeq2000 in paired-end mode with 100 bp reads. Per the authors' processing: SOAPnuke was used to process the reads, throwing out any read that had adapters, had uncalled bases, had a mean Phred below 15, or lacked an exact constant-primer or identifier match. High-quality paired reads were merged with COPE v1.2.5. Each unique nucleotide sequence was treated as a clonotype, and MiTCR v1.1 was used to align the clonotypes to the IMGT TRB V, D and J references. The analysis was limited to V-J combinations with a frequency above 0.0001, which together covered 99% to 99.2% of repertoires. A TCR clonal expansion and chaos score per V-J combination was defined as the ratio of F50 clonal expansion to chaos observed in the TCRdist matrix. Features were reduced by Welch's t-statistics and random forest to around 13 V-J combinations, which fed a naive Bayes classifier. Thyroid-blood repertoire similarity was quantified with the Morisita-Horn index. TCRdb reworked the public reads: Q25 trimming with fastp, MiXCR clone assembly, productive beta chains retained. Rows merge per CDR3 protein into single entries with the most common DNA and genes. These V and J calls rely on TCRdb rather than the paper's analysis. In this sample the table shows a few hundred thousand distinct CDR3 sequences, approximately 37% of which occur a single time. 4% to 5% of the sample is held by the ten biggest clonotypes.

The sample consisted of peripheral blood or thyroid tissue (not recorded which). The V gene is TRBV6-5 and the J gene is TRBJ1-1; 9 of the junction bases match TRBD1. The origin of this receptor is an adult man with Graves' hyperthyroidism. For the CDR3, the sequence is CASSYFPQGAGTEAFF. The nucleotide sequence is TGTGCCAGCAGTTACTTTCCACAGGGGGCTGGTACTGAAGCTTTCTTT.